This TCR beta chain was captured by sequencing in a study of blood T cell repertoires in COVID-19. Between the trimmed V and J ends, which lost 7 bases and 8 bases, there was a span of 17 bases. The CDR3 is 13 amino acids. Libraries were prepared by immunoSEQ multiplex PCR; TCRdb keeps only in-frame clonotypes and omits some of them. In the table there are over 100,000 clones, over 80% of which are singletons. The sequenced sample was peripheral blood. This chain connects TRBV12-3 or TRBV12-4 to TRBJ1-1; maybe TRBD1 (5 bases). The TCR sequence derives from a woman aged 55 to 70 with acute or convalescent COVID-19. CDR3 amino acids: CASNVIHRNEAFF. In DNA form, the CDR3 reads TGTGCCAGCAACGTAATTCACAGGAACGAAGCTTTCTTT.